These 32 T cell receptor beta chains originate from one sample sequenced in a study of T cell changes during pregnancy in multiple sclerosis (dated by TCRdb to 2018 to 2020). Libraries came from the immunoSEQ multiplex PCR assay. In TCRdb, the immuneACCESS table is reduced to in-frame sequences with V and J assigned. These tables do not hold every clone; where another copy was compared, an unresolved V gene accounts for under half, and the others remain unexplained. The sample table contains fewer than 25,000 clones; only one count was recorded for about 87% of them. The ten biggest clones cover around 0.97% of the sample. The sequences come from CD4+ T cells from peripheral blood mononuclear cells, collected in the second trimester of pregnancy. All receptors derive from a female donor in good health, enrolled as a control in a pregnancy study.

The V and J genes are TRBV18 and TRBJ1-5, with D unresolved. The V end lost 3 bases, the J end lost 7 bases, and 13 bases lay between the germline ends. This CDR3 region has 14 residues. CDR1 is KGHSH, CDR2 LQKENI, per germline. The CDR3 DNA is TGTGCCAGCTCACCTTCCAACTCACCGCAGCCCCAGCATTTT. Translation: CASSPSNSPQPQHF.

The CDR3 reads CASSLGFASREQYF. In DNA, the CDR3 is TGTGCCAGCAGCTTAGGCTTCGCTAGTCGCGAGCAGTACTTC. The chain has TRBV7-2 and TRBJ2-7; D ambiguous. The CDR3 has 14 residues. Germline V gene sequence: CDR1 SGHTA, CDR2 FQGNSA. V gave up 1 base and J gave up 6 bases, with 13 bases separating them.

This rearrangement joins TRBV30 to TRBJ2-5; 9 bases fit TRBD2. The CDR3 sequence is 12 residues long. V trimming: 8 bases; J trimming: 5 bases; junction bases outside the gene matches: 6. CDR1 is GTSNPN and CDR2 is SVGIG in the germline V gene (reference sequence). This CDR3 reads CARGGARETQYF. The CDR3 DNA is TGTGCCCGCGGGGGGGCGCGGGAGACCCAGTACTTC.

This clone showed up just a few times. J is TRBJ1-3 and V is TRBV5-1; D perhaps matches TRBD1 (5 bases). The CDR3 is made up of 15 amino acids. Germline lookup yields CDR1 SGHRS and CDR2 YFSETQ. Trimming left V 0 bases short and J 4 bases short, with 11 bases between. The CDR3 is CASSLATGPGNTIYF. In DNA form, the CDR3 reads TGCGCCAGCAGCTTGGCCACAGGACCAGGAAACACCATATATTTT. The full variable domain, with the rest looked up from reference TRBV5-1 and TRBJ1-3, is KAGVTQTPRYLIKTRGQQVTLSCSPISGHRSVSWYQQTPGQGLQFLFEYFSETQRNKGNFPGRFSGRQFSNSRSEMNVSTLELGDSALYLCASSLATGPGNTIYFGEGSWLTVV.

There are a few counts of this clone. The rearrangement joins TRBV27 to TRBJ2-1; TRBD2 matches 8 bases. Germline-derived CDR1 and CDR2 are MNHEY and SMNVEV (reference sequence). This CDR3 region has 16 residues. The V gene end was trimmed by 4 bases and the J gene end by 3 bases; junction bases not matched to a gene: 8. In DNA, the CDR3 is TGTGCCAGCAGTTCCGCGGCGGGAGGAGGCTACAATGAGCAGTTCTTC. Translating it yields CASSSAAGGGYNEQFF.

The V and J genes are TRBV6-5 and TRBJ1-6; D is possibly TRBD1 (6 bases). Germline CDR1 reads MNHEY; CDR2 reads SVGAGI. CDR3 length: 15 residues. V was pared by 5 bases and J by 4 bases, with 12 bases between. This CDR3 is CASSTGILYNSPLHF. The CDR3 bases are TGTGCCAGCAGTACAGGGATCCTATATAATTCACCCCTCCACTTT.

The rearrangement joins TRBV9 to TRBJ1-1; 12 bases line up with TRBD1. Trimming removed 3 bases from V and 3 bases from J; junction bases left unmatched: 3. Per germline, CDR1 SGDLS and CDR2 YYNGEE. CDR3 length equals 15 residues. CDR3 DNA: TGTGCCAGCAGCGGCGGGACAGGGGGCGACACTGAAGCTTTCTTT. This encodes CASSGGTGGDTEAFF.

This clone was detected a few times. The chain couples TRBV28 to TRBJ1-1; tentative D call: TRBD1 (5 bases). Germline V gene sequence: CDR1 MDHEN, CDR2 SYDVKM. This CDR3 spans 17 amino acids. The ends were cut back, 3 bases at V and 1 base at J, with 18 bases in the middle. CDR3 sequence: CASSFTRYRTTNTEAFF. DNA for the CDR3: TGTGCCAGCAGTTTCACTCGATACAGGACCACGAACACTGAAGCTTTCTTT.

The chain employs TRBV9 and TRBJ1-4; D is ambiguous. Trimming pared 0 bases from V and 0 bases from J, leaving 9 bases between. The germline gives CDR1 SGDLS, CDR2 YYNGEE. The CDR3 has 16 amino acids. CDR3 DNA sequence: TGTGCCAGCAGCGTAGGTTCGGGTGCAACTAATGAAAAACTGTTTTTT. Its translation is CASSVGSGATNEKLFF.

The chain carries TRBV28 and TRBJ1-5, with 9 nucleotides matching TRBD1. The CDR3 has 13 residues. In germline, CDR1 is MDHEN, CDR2 SYDVKM. Trimming took 11 bases from V and 6 from J; bases not matched to a gene: 8. The CDR3 DNA is TGTGCCGGAGGACAGGGGCCTCGTCAGCCCCAGCATTTT. Its protein product is CAGGQGPRQPQHF.

In this sample, this clone turned up once. The chain carries TRBV4-1 and TRBJ2-3; D is ambiguous. The CDR3 is made up of 13 amino acids. V dropped 0 bases and J dropped 11 bases, with 12 bases sitting between them. Per the germline V gene, CDR1 is MGHRA and CDR2 is YSYEKL. The DNA for the CDR3 is TGCGCCAGCAGCCAAGAAAAGCTGTTCGGGCAGTATTTT. Its translation: CASSQEKLFGQYF.

This clone was detected only a few times. V gene TRBV25-1 combines with J gene TRBJ1-4; D not certain. Trimming shortened V by 4 bases and J by 6 bases, and 12 bases separated the two germline ends. CDR3 length: 14 amino acids. Germline loops: CDR1 MGHDK, CDR2 SYGVNS. The CDR3 nucleotides are TGTGCCAGCAGTGGACTCTCGGGAGATGAAAAACTGTTTTTT. Translated, it gives CASSGLSGDEKLFF.

The genes are TRBV5-6 and TRBJ1-6; 10 bases agree with TRBD1. The CDR3 is 15 amino acids. V dropped 4 bases and J dropped 7; count of bases not matched to a gene: 5. Germline V lookup: CDR1 SGHDT, CDR2 YYEEEE. The CDR3 spells CASSARDRGNSPLHF. As DNA, the CDR3 is TGTGCCAGCAGCGCACGGGACAGGGGAAATTCACCCCTCCACTTT.

The chain carries TRBV7-9 and TRBJ1-5, with D unclear. CDR1 SEHNR and CDR2 FQNEAQ come from the germline V gene (reference sequence). This CDR3 is 17 amino acids long. Between the trimmed V and J ends, which lost 0 bases and 3 bases, there was a span of 15 bases. The CDR3 DNA reads TGTGCCAGCAGCTTAGCGCTAATGGGCCGGAACAATCAGCCCCAGCATTTT. It specifies CASSLALMGRNNQPQHF.

J is TRBJ1-6 and V is TRBV19; 10 bases are a match to TRBD1. V was clipped by 6 bases and J by 10 bases; unmatched bases: 12. CDR1 is LNHDA, CDR2 SQIVND, per germline (reference sequence). The CDR3 sequence is 16 residues long. The CDR3 nucleotides are TGTGCCAGTAGCCTCAACCCGACAGGGGGCATCTCACCCCTCCACTTT. It is translated as CASSLNPTGGISPLHF.

The chain has TRBV5-8 and TRBJ2-2; tentative D call: TRBD2 (6 bases). The CDR3 spans 15 residues. V was pared by 1 base and J by 4 bases, with 11 bases between. Germline V CDR1 and CDR2: SGHTS, YDEGEE. Written as DNA, the CDR3 is TGTGCCAGCAGCTTGTACGGGGGACCCACCGGGGAGCTGTTTTTT. It yields the protein CASSLYGGPTGELFF.

CDR3 sequence (DNA): TGCGCCAGCAGGACCGGGACAGGGGAGTACCAAGAGACCCAGTACTTC. Protein: CASRTGTGEYQETQYF. V usage is TRBV10-2 and J usage is TRBJ2-5; 10 bases map to TRBD1. Trimming removed 6 bases from V and 0 bases from J; junction bases left unmatched: 7. The length of the CDR3 is 16 residues. Germline V CDR1 and CDR2: WSHSY, SAAADI.

This chain joins TRBV15 and TRBJ1-1, with a possible D match to TRBD1 (6 bases). Trimming removed 2 bases at V and 5 bases at J, with 18 bases between. Germline values: CDR1 LNHNV, CDR2 YYDKDF (reference sequence). CDR3 length: 16 amino acids. The DNA for the CDR3 is TGTGCCACCAGCAGATCGGGGGGGCTGAGAGGGACTGAAGCTTTCTTT. Amino acid sequence: CATSRSGGLRGTEAFF.

In its sample, this clone was seen once. V and J are TRBV7-2 and TRBJ2-2; 7 bases line up with TRBD1. V shed 2 bases, J shed 2 bases, and the junction held 5 bases outside the gene matches. The CDR3 runs to 16 residues. Germline-derived CDR1 and CDR2 are SGHTA and FQGNSA. The CDR3 coding sequence is TGTGCCAGCAGCTTATCTGCAGGGGGTAACACCGGGGAGCTGTTTTTT. It yields the protein CASSLSAGGNTGELFF. The variable domain in full, with the rest retrieved from reference TRBV7-2 and TRBJ2-2, is GAGVSQSPSNKVTEKGKDVELRCDPISGHTALYWYRQSLGQGLEFLIYFQGNSAPDKSGLPSDRFSAERTGGSVSTLTIQRTQQEDSAVYLCASSLSAGGNTGELFFGEGSRLTVL.

V usage is TRBV4-3 and J usage is TRBJ2-3; D perhaps matches TRBD2 (6 bases). In germline, CDR1 is LGHNA, CDR2 YSLEER. The CDR3 totals 16 residues. The germline V and J ends were trimmed by 1 base and 1 base, with 12 bases remaining between them. DNA for the CDR3: TGCGCCAGCAGCCAAGTGTCGGCGGGACGCACAGATACGCAGTATTTT. It translates to CASSQVSAGRTDTQYF.

The chain has TRBV7-2 and TRBJ2-1; TRBD2 is a possible D gene (6 bases). The CDR3 length is 16 residues. The germline V gene encodes CDR1 SGHTA and CDR2 FQGNSA. V was cut by 4 bases and J by 10 bases, with 23 bases left in between. The CDR3 bases are TGTGCCAGCAGCTGGAGCCCGGGACTCCCGGTGGGGGAGCAGTTCTTC. This gives the protein CASSWSPGLPVGEQFF.

The rearrangement links TRBV7-2 to TRBJ1-1; D unclear. The CDR3 sequence is 13 residues long. The germline CDR1 and CDR2 sequences are SGHTA and FQGNSA. V was pared by 0 bases and J by 0 bases, with 2 bases between. CDR3 region: CASSLAMNTEAFF. The CDR3 region has the DNA TGTGCCAGCAGCTTAGCCATGAACACTGAAGCTTTCTTT.

On this clone: Additional DNA sequences in this sample encode the identical CDR3. The CDR3 nucleotides read TGTGCCAGTAGCAACCGTGGGCCCGGGGAGCTGTTTTTT. It codes for CASSNRGPGELFF. The chain joins TRBV19 to TRBJ2-2; D not resolved. Trimming left V 6 bases short and J 6 bases short, with 11 bases between. CDR3 length: 13 residues. From germline, CDR1 is LNHDA and CDR2 SQIVND (reference sequence).

The chain combines TRBV9 with TRBJ1-4; 7 nucleotides line up with TRBD1. This CDR3 spans 14 amino acids. The germline V gene encodes CDR1 SGDLS and CDR2 YYNGEE. Losses at the gene ends were 0 bases for V and 5 bases for J; bases not matched to a gene: 1. CDR3 protein: CASSVGQGNEKLFF. In nucleotides, the CDR3 is TGTGCCAGCAGCGTAGGACAGGGAAATGAAAAACTGTTTTTT.

V usage is TRBV19 and J usage is TRBJ1-2, with TRBD1 matching 7 bases. Trimming at V came to 7 bases and at J to 4 bases, leaving 12 bases not matched to a gene. CDR3 length: 15 residues. The germline V gene encodes CDR1 LNHDA and CDR2 SQIVND (reference sequence). In DNA form, the CDR3 reads TGTGCCAGTAAGATAAACCCACAGGGGTCCTATGGCTACACCTTC. It specifies CASKINPQGSYGYTF.

V gene TRBV5-1 combines with J gene TRBJ2-7; 9 positions match TRBD2. J was trimmed by 2 bases and V by 4 bases; bases with no gene match: 4. The CDR3 is 14 amino acids. Germline V gives CDR1 SGHRS, CDR2 YFSETQ. The CDR3 loop reads CASSPTSGAYEQYF. The CDR3 DNA follows: TGCGCCAGCAGCCCGACTAGCGGAGCCTACGAGCAGTACTTC. Full variable domain (outside the CDR3, taken from reference TRBV5-1 and TRBJ2-7): KAGVTQTPRYLIKTRGQQVTLSCSPISGHRSVSWYQQTPGQGLQFLFEYFSETQRNKGNFPGRFSGRQFSNSRSEMNVSTLELGDSALYLCASSPTSGAYEQYFGPGTRLTVT.

This rearrangement joins TRBV19 to TRBJ1-1; weak D call: TRBD1 (5 bases). The length of the CDR3 is 15 residues. Germline V gene data show CDR1 as LNHDA and CDR2 as SQIVND (reference sequence). The V gene lost 1 base and the J gene lost 4 bases, with 13 bases spanning the gap. The CDR3: CASSIVRGSGTEAFF. The DNA of the CDR3 is TGTGCCAGTAGTATAGTCCGGGGGTCGGGCACTGAAGCTTTCTTT.

The chain joins TRBV29-1 to TRBJ2-2; 8 nucleotides align to TRBD1. Trimming removed 8 bases from V and 1 base from J; junction bases left unmatched: 3. Germline-derived CDR1 and CDR2 are SQVTM and ANQGSEA. CDR3 size: 13 residues. CDR3 loop: CSTGTGNTGELFF. The CDR3 DNA is TGCAGCACCGGGACAGGGAACACCGGGGAGCTGTTTTTT.

The J gene is TRBJ2-5, the V gene TRBV20-1; no reliable D call. This CDR3 region has 11 residues. Looked up from germline, CDR1 is DFQATT and CDR2 is SNEGSKA (reference sequence). V was clipped by 0 bases and J by 5 bases, with 4 bases between them. CDR3 in amino acids: CSARERETQYF. CDR3 bases: TGCAGTGCTAGAGAGAGGGAGACCCAGTACTTC.

V usage is TRBV19 and J usage is TRBJ2-7, with D hard to call. Germline lookup yields CDR1 LNHDA and CDR2 SQIVND (reference sequence). The CDR3 sequence is 13 residues long. Trimming took 5 bases from V and 2 from J, leaving 10 bases between them. This chain's CDR3 is CASSVRLTYEQYF. As DNA, the CDR3 is TGTGCCAGTAGTGTCAGATTAACCTACGAGCAGTACTTC.

The chain recombines TRBV5-1 with TRBJ1-5; 9 positions agree with TRBD1. V gave up 2 bases and J gave up 6 bases; unmatched junction bases: 15. CDR3 length equals 18 residues. In germline, CDR1 is SGHRS, CDR2 YFSETQ. CDR3 nucleotides: TGCGCCAGCAGCTTTCTCCCCTCCTCGGGACAGGGTAGTCAGCCCCAGCATTTT. Encoded protein: CASSFLPSSGQGSQPQHF.

This clone was seen a single time. This chain links TRBV30 with TRBJ1-5, with 8 nucleotides matching TRBD1. V lost 0 bases and J lost 1; bases outside the gene matches: 8. Germline V gene sequence: CDR1 GTSNPN, CDR2 SVGIG (reference sequence). The CDR3 is 17 amino acids. CDR3 region: CAWSVRRQGKSNQPQHF. In DNA, the CDR3 is TGTGCCTGGAGTGTCCGACGACAGGGGAAAAGCAATCAGCCCCAGCATTTT.